The source of this T cell receptor beta chain is a study of post-analysis software for immune sequencing data. Unique molecular identifiers were built into the TCR beta cDNA libraries. TCRdb redid the calling of the PCR reads with MiXCR, one entry per CDR3 protein. The sample yields about 810,000 distinct CDR3 sequences, 53% seen once. On this clonotype itself: Its antigen is unknown.

General study findings and limits: Analysis by F measure revealed that same-batch samples clustered strongly together. There were several TRBV segments more frequent in patients than controls, and TRBV5-6, TRBV5-1 and TRBV20-1 were among them.

Germline CDR1 reads DFQATT; CDR2 reads SNEGSKA (reference sequence). This CDR3 contains 11 residues. Trimming cost V 2 bases and J 10 bases, with 9 bases left between them. The TCR originated in a girl aged 5-17 years with multiple sclerosis. The sequenced sample consisted of blood. The chain has TRBV20-1 and TRBJ2-1; perhaps TRBD2 as D (6 bases). CDR3 region: CSARLTSEQFF. DNA for the CDR3: TGCAGTGCTAGACTTACTAGCGAGCAGTTCTTC.